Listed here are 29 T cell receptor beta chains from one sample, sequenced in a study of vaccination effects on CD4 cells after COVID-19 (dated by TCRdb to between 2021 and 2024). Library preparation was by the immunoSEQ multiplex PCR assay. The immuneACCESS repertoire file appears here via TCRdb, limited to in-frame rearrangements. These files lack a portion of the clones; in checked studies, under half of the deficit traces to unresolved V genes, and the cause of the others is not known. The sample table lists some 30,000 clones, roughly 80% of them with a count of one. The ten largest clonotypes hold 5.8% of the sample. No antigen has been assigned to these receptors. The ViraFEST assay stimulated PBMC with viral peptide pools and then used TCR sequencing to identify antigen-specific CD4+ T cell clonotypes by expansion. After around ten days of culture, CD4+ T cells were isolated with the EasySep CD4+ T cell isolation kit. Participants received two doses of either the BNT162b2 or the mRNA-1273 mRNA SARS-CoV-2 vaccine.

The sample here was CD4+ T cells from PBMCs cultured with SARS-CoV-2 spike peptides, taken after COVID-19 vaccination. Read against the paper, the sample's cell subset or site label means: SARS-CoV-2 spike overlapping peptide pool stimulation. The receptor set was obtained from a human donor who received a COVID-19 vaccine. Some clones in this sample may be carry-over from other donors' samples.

The CDR3 DNA is TGTGCCAGCAGTGAAGAAAGGGGAGGGACTCTGCAAGAGACCCAGTACTTC. Translated: CASSEERGGTLQETQYF. The rearrangement uses TRBV2 and TRBJ2-5; 7 bases agree with TRBD2. CDR1 and CDR2 (germline): SNHLY, FYNNEI. J lost 2 bases, V lost 1 base, and 10 bases had no gene match. The CDR3 has 17 residues. Supplemented by reference TRBV2 and TRBJ2-5, the full variable domain reads EPEVTQTPSHQVTQMGQEVILRCVPISNHLYFYWYRQILGQKVEFLVSFYNNEISEKSEIFDDQFSVERPDGSNFTLKIRSTKLEDSAMYFCASSEERGGTLQETQYFGPGTRLLVL.

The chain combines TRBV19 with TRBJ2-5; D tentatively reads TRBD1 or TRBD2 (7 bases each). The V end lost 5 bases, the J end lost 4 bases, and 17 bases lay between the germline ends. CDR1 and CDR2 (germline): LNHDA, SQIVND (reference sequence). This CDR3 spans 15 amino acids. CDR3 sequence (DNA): TGTGCCAGTAGTGTCCAGACAGGGAGGGGAGAGACCCAGTACTTC. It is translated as CASSVQTGRGETQYF.

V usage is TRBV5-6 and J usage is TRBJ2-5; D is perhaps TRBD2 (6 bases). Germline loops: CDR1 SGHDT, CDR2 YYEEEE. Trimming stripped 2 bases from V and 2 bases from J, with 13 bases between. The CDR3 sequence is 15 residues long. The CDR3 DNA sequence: TGTGCCAGCAGCTTTTCGGGGGTACTTCAAGAGACCCAGTACTTC. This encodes CASSFSGVLQETQYF. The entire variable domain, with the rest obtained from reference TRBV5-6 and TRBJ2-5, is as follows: DAGVTQSPTHLIKTRGQQVTLRCSPKSGHDTVSWYQQALGQGPQFIFQYYEEEERQRGNFPDRFSGHQFPNYSSELNVNALLLGDSALYLCASSFSGVLQETQYFGPGTRLLVL.

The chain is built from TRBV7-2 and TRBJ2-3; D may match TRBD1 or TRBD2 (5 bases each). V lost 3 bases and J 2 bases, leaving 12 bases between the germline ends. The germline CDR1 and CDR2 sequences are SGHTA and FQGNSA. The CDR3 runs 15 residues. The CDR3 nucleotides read TGTGCCAGCAGCTTTGGTGGGGGACCCACAGATACGCAGTATTTT. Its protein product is CASSFGGGPTDTQYF.

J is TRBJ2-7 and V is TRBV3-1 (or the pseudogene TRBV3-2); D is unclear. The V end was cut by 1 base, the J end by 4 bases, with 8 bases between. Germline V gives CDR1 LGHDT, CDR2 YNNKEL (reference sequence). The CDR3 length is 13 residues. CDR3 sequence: CASSQGVGYEQYV. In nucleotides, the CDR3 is TGTGCCAGCAGCCAAGGGGTCGGGTACGAGCAGTACGTC.

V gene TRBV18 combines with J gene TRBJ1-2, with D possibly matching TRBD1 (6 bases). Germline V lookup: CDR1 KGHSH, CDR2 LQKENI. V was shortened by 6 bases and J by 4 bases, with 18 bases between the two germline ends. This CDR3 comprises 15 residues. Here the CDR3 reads CASSPRTAVSYGYTF. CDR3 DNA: TGTGCCAGCTCCCCCCGGACAGCCGTCAGCTATGGCTACACCTTC.

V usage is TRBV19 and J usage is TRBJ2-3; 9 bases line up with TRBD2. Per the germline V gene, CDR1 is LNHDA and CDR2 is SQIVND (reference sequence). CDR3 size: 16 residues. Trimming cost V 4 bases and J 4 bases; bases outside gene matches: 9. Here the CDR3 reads CASSTLGAGGADTQYF. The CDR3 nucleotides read TGTGCCAGTAGTACCTTAGGCGCGGGGGGGGCAGATACGCAGTATTTT.

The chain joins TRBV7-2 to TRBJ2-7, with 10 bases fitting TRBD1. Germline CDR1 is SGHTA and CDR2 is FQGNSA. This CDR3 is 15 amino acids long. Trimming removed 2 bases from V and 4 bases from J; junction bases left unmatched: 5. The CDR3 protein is CASSLMGTGVYEQYV. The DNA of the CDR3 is TGTGCCAGCAGCTTAATGGGGACAGGGGTTTACGAGCAGTACGTC.

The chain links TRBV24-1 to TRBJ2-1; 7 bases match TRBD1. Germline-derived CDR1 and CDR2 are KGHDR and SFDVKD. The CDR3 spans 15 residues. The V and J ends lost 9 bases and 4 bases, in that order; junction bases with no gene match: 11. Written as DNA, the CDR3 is TGTGCCACCGAACCCAACAGGGGTGGGTACAATGAGCAGTTCTTC. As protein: CATEPNRGGYNEQFF.

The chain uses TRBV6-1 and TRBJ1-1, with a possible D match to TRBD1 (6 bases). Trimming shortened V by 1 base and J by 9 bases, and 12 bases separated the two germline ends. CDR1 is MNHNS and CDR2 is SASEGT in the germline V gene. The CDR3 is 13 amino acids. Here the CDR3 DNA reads TGTGCCAGCAGTGAAGGCAGGGGCGTAAAAGCTTTCTTT. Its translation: CASSEGRGVKAFF.

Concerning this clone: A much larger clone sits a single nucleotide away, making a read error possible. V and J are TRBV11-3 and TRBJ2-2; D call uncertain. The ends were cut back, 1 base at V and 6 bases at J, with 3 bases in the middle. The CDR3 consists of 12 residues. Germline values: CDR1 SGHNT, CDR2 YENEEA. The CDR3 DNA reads TGTGCCAGCAGCTTAGGGTCCGGGGAGCTGTTTTTT. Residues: CASSLGSGELFF.

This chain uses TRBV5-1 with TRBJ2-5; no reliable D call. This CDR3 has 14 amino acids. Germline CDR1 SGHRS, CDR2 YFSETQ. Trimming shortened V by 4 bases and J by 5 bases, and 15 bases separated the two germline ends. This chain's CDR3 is CASSTLEPRETQYF. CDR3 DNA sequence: TGCGCCAGCAGCACCTTGGAGCCTCGGGAGACCCAGTACTTC.

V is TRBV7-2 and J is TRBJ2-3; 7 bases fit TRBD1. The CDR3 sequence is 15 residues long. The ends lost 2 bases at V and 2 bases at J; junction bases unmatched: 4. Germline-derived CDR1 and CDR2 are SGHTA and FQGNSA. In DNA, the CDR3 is TGTGCCAGCAGCTTATCGGGACAGAACACAGATACGCAGTATTTT. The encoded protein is CASSLSGQNTDTQYF.

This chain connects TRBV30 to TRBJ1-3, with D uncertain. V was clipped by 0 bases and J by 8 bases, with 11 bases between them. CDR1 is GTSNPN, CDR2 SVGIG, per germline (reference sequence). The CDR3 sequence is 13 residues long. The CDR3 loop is CAWSVLHVDTIYF. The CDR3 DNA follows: TGTGCCTGGAGTGTACTCCATGTGGACACCATATATTTT.

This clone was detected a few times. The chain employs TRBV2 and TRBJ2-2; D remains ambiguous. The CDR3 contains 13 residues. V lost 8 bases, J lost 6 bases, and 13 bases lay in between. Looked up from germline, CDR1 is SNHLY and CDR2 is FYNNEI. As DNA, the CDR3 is TGTGCCAGCCGGTCGGAATTCGCCGGGGAGCTGTTTTTT. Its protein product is CASRSEFAGELFF.

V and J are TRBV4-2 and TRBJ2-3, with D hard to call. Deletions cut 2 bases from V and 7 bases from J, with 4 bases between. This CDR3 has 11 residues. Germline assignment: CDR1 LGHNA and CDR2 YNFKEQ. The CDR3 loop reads CASSQKNTQYF. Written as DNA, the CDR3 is TGTGCCAGCAGCCAAAAAAATACGCAGTATTTT.

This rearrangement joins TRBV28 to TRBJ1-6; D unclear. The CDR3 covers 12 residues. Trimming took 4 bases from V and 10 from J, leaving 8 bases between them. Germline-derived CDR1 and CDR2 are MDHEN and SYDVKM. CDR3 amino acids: CASSSDMSPLHF. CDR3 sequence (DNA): TGTGCCAGCAGTTCAGATATGTCACCCCTCCACTTT.

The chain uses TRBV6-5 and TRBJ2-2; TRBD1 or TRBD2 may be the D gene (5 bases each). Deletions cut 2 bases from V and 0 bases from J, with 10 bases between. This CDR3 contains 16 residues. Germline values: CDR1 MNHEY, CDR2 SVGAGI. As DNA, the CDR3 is TGTGCCAGCAGTTACCGGGACGTCGCGAACACCGGGGAGCTGTTTTTT. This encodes CASSYRDVANTGELFF.

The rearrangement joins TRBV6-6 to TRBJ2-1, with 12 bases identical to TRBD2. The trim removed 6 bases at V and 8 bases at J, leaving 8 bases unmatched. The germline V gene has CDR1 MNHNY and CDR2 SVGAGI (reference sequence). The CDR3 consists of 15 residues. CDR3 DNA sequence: TGTGCCAGCAGCACCCTAGCGGGAGGGCCCTATGAGCAGTTCTTC. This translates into CASSTLAGGPYEQFF.

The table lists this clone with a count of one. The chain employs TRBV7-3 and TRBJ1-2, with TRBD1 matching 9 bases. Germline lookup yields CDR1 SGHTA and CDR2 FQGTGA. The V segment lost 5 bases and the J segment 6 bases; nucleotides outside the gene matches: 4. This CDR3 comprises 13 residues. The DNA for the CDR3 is TGTGCCAGCAGCCCGGGACAGGGAAATGGCTACACCTTC. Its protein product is CASSPGQGNGYTF.

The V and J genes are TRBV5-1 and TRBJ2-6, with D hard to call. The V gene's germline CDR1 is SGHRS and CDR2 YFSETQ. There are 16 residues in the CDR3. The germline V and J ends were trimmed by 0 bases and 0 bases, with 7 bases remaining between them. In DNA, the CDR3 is TGCGCCAGCAGCTTGGGACTTTCCTCTGGGGCCAACGTCCTGACTTTC. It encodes CASSLGLSSGANVLTF.

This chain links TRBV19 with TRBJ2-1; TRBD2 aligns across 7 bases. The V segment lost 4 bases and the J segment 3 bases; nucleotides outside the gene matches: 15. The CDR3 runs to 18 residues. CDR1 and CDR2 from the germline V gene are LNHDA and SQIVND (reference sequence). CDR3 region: CASSTWTRAGLGYNEQFF. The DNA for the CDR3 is TGTGCCAGTAGTACTTGGACGAGAGCGGGGCTCGGCTACAATGAGCAGTTCTTC.

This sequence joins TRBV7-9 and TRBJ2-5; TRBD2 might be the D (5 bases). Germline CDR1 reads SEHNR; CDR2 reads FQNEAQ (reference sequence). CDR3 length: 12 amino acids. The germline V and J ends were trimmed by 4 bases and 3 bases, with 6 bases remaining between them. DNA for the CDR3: TGTGCCAGCAGCTGGGGAGAAGAGACCCAGTACTTC. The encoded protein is CASSWGEETQYF. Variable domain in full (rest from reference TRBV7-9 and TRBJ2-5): DTGVSQNPRHKITKRGQNVTFRCDPISEHNRLYWYRQTLGQGPEFLTYFQNEAQLEKSRLLSDRFSAERPKGSFSTLEIQRTEQGDSAMYLCASSWGEETQYFGPGTRLLVL.

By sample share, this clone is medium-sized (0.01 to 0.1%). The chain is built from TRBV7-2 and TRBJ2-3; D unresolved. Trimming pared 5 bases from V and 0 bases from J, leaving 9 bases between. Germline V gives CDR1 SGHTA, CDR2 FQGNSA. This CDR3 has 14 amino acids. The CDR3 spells CASSTQFSTDTQYF. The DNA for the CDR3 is TGTGCCAGCAGCACACAATTTAGCACAGATACGCAGTATTTT.

CDR3 protein: CASSPRGDGYTF. The CDR3 nucleotides read TGTGCCAGCTCACCACGAGGAGATGGCTACACCTTC. V gene TRBV18 combines with J gene TRBJ1-2; D not certain. CDR1 is KGHSH, CDR2 LQKENI, per germline. Between the trimmed V and J ends, which lost 1 base and 6 bases, there was a span of 6 bases. The CDR3 spans 12 residues.

The CDR3 nucleotides are TGCGCCAGCAGCTATAGCGGGGGGGCCTTGGAGACCCAGTACTTC. The encoded protein is CASSYSGGALETQYF. The chain carries TRBV5-1 and TRBJ2-5, with TRBD2 matching 11 bases. The CDR3 contains 15 residues. Germline assignment: CDR1 SGHRS and CDR2 YFSETQ. J lost 5 bases, V lost 3 bases, and 6 bases had no gene match.

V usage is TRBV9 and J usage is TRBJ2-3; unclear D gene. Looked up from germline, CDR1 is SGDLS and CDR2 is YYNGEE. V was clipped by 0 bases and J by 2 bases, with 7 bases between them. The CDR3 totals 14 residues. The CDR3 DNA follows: TGTGCCAGCAGCGTAGGAGTAATCACAGATACGCAGTATTTT. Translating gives CASSVGVITDTQYF.

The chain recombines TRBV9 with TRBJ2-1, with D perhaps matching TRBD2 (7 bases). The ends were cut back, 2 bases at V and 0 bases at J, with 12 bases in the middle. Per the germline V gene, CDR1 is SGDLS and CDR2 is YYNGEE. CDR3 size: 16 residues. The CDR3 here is CASSVGGASSYNEQFF. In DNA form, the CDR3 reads TGTGCCAGCAGCGTGGGGGGGGCGAGCTCCTACAATGAGCAGTTCTTC.

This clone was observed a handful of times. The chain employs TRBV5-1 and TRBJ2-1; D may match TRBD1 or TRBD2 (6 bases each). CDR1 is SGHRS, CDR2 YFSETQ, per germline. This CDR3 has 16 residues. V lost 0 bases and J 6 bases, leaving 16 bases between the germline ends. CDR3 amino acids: CASSLGGVRGGNEQFF. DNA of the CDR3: TGCGCCAGCAGCTTGGGGGGGGTACGAGGGGGCAATGAGCAGTTCTTC.